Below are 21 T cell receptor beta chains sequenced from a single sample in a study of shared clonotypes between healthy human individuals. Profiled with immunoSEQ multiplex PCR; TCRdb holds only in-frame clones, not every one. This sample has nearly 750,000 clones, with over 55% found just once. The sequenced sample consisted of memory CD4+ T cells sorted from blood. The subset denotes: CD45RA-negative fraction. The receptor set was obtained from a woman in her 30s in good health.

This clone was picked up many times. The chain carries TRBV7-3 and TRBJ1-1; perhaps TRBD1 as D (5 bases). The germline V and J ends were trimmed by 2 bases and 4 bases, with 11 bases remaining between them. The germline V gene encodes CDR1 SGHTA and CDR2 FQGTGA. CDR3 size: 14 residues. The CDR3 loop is CASSLHRNPTEAFF. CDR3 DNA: TGTGCCAGCAGCTTACACAGGAATCCCACTGAAGCTTTCTTT.

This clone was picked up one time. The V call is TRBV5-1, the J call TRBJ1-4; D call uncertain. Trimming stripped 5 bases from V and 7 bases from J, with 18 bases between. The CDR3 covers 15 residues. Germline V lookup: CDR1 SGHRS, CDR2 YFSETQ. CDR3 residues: CASSRVVGEGEKLFF. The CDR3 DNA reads TGCGCCAGCAGTAGAGTTGTCGGGGAGGGTGAAAAACTGTTTTTT. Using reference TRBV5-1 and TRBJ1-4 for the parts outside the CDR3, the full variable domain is KAGVTQTPRYLIKTRGQQVTLSCSPISGHRSVSWYQQTPGQGLQFLFEYFSETQRNKGNFPGRFSGRQFSNSRSEMNVSTLELGDSALYLCASSRVVGEGEKLFFGSGTQLSVL.

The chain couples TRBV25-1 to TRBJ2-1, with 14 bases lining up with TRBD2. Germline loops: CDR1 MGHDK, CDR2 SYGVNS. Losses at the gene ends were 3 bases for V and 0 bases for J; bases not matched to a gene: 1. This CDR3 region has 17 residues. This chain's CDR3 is CASSEGTSGSSYNEQFF. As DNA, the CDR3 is TGTGCCAGCAGTGAGGGGACTAGCGGGAGCTCCTACAATGAGCAGTTCTTC. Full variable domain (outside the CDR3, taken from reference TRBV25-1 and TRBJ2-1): EADIYQTPRYLVIGTGKKITLECSQTMGHDKMYWYQQDPGMELHLIHYSYGVNSTEKGDLSSESTVSRIRTEHFPLTLESARPSHTSQYLCASSEGTSGSSYNEQFFGPGTRLTVL.

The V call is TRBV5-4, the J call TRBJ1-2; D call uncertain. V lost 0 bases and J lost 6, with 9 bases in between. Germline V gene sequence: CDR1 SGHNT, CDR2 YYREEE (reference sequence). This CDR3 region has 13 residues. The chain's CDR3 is CASSLDGYDGYTF. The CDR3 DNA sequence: TGTGCCAGCAGCTTGGATGGCTACGATGGCTACACCTTC. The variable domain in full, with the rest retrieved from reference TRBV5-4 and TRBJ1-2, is ETGVTQSPTHLIKTRGQQVTLRCSSQSGHNTVSWYQQALGQGPQFIFQYYREEENGRGNFPPRFSGLQFPNYSSELNVNALELDDSALYLCASSLDGYDGYTFGSGTRLTVV.

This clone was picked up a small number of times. The DNA of the CDR3 is TGCGCCAGCAGACTGGCACTAGCGGAGACCTACGAGCAGTACTTC. It specifies CASRLALAETYEQYF. This chain connects TRBV5-1 to TRBJ2-7, with 8 bases lining up with TRBD2. Per the germline V gene, CDR1 is SGHRS and CDR2 is YFSETQ. Trimming cost V 5 bases and J 2 bases; bases outside gene matches: 9. This CDR3 is built from 15 residues.

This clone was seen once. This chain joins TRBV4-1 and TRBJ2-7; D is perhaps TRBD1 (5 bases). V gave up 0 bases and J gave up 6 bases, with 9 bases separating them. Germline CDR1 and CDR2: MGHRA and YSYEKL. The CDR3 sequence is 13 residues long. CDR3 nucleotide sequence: TGCGCCAGCAGCCAAGAGACAGCTCTCGAGCAGTACTTC. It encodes CASSQETALEQYF.

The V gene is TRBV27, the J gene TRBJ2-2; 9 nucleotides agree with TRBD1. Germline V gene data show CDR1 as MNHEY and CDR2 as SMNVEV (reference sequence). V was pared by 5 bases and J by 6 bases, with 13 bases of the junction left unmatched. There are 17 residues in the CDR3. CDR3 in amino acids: CASSDPPGTGTAGELFF. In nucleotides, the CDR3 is TGTGCCAGCAGTGACCCACCCGGGACAGGGACGGCCGGGGAGCTGTTTTTT.

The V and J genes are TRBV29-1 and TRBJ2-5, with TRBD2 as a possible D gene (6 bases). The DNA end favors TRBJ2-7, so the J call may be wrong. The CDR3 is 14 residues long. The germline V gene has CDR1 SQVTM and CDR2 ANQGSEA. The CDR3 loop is CSVEDWSGGREQYF. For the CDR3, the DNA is TGCAGCGTTGAAGATTGGTCCGGGGGACGCGAGCAGTACTTC.

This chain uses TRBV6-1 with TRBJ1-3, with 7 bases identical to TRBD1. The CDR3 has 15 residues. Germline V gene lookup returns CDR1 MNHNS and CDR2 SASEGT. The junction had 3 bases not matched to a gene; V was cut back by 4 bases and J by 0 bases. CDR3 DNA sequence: TGTGCCAGCAGTGGACAGGGACGCTCTGGAAACACCATATATTTT. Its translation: CASSGQGRSGNTIYF.

For the CDR3, the DNA is TGTGCCAGCACTAGGGGGGTCGTTGGGGCCAACGTCCTGACTTTC. Translation gives CASTRGVVGANVLTF. The chain recombines TRBV25-1 with TRBJ2-6; D might be TRBD1 or TRBD2, each matching 6 bases. Germline loops: CDR1 MGHDK, CDR2 SYGVNS. The CDR3 has 15 residues. Deletions cut 7 bases from V and 3 bases from J, with 13 bases between. The complete variable domain, with remaining parts taken from reference TRBV25-1 and TRBJ2-6, reads EADIYQTPRYLVIGTGKKITLECSQTMGHDKMYWYQQDPGMELHLIHYSYGVNSTEKGDLSSESTVSRIRTEHFPLTLESARPSHTSQYLCASTRGVVGANVLTFGAGSRLTVL.

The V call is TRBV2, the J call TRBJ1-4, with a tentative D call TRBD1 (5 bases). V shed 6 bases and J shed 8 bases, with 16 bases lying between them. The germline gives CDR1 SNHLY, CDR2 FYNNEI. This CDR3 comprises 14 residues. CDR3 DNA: TGTGCCAGCAGGGCCCAAACCCAGGGAGAAAAACTGTTTTTT. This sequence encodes CASRAQTQGEKLFF. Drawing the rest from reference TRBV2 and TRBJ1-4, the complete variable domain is EPEVTQTPSHQVTQMGQEVILRCVPISNHLYFYWYRQILGQKVEFLVSFYNNEISEKSEIFDDQFSVERPDGSNFTLKIRSTKLEDSAMYFCASRAQTQGEKLFFGSGTQLSVL.

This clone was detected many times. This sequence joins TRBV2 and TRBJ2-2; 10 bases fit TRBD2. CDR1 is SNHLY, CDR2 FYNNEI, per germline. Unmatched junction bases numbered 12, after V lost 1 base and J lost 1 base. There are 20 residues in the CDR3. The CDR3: CASSEEGLAGAGLNTGELFF. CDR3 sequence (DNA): TGTGCCAGCAGTGAAGAAGGTCTAGCGGGAGCGGGGTTGAACACCGGGGAGCTGTTTTTT. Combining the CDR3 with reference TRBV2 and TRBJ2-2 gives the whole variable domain EPEVTQTPSHQVTQMGQEVILRCVPISNHLYFYWYRQILGQKVEFLVSFYNNEISEKSEIFDDQFSVERPDGSNFTLKIRSTKLEDSAMYFCASSEEGLAGAGLNTGELFFGEGSRLTVL.

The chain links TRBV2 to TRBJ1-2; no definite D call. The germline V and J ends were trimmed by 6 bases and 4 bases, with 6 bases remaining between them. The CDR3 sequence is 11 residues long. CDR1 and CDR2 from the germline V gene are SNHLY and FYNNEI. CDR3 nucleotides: TGTGCCAGCAGGGCGGCCTATGGCTACACCTTC. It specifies CASRAAYGYTF.

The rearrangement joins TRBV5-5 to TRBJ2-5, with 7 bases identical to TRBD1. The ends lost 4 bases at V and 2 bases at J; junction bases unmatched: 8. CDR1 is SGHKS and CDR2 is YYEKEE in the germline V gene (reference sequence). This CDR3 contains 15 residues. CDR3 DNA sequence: TGTGCCAGCAGCAACCTGGACAGGAGTCAAGAGACCCAGTACTTC. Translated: CASSNLDRSQETQYF.

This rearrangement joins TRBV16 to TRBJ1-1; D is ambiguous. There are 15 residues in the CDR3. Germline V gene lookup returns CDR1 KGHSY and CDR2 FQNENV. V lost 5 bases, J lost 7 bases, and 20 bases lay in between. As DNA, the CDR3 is TGTGCCAGCAGCGAAAGGGAAATGAGGGCTAGTGAAGCTTTCTTT. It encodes CASSEREMRASEAFF.

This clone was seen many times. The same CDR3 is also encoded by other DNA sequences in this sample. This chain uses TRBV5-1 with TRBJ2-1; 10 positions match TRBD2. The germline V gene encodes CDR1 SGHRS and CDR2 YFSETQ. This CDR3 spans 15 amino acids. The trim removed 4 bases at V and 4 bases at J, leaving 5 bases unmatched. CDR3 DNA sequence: TGCGCCAGCAGCCCGTCTAGCGGGAGTTACAATGAGCAGTTCTTC. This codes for CASSPSSGSYNEQFF.

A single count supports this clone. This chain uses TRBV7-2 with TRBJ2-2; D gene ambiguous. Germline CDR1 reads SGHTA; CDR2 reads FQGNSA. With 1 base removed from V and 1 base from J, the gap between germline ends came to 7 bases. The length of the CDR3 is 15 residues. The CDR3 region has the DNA TGTGCCAGCAGCTTAGTTCTTATGAACACCGGGGAGCTGTTTTTT. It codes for CASSLVLMNTGELFF.

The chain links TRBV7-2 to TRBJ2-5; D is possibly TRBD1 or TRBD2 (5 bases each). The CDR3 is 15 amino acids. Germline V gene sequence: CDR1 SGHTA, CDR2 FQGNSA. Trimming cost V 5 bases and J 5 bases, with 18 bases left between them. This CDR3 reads CASSQPPTRGETQYF. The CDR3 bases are TGTGCCAGCAGCCAACCGCCCACTAGGGGTGAGACCCAGTACTTC.

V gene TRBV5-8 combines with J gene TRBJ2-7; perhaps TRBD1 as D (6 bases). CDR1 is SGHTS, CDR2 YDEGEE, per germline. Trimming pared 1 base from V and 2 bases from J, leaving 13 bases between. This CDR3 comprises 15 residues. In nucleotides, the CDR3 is TGTGCCAGCAGCTTGTACAGGGTGGGAGCCTACGAGCAGTACTTC. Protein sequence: CASSLYRVGAYEQYF.

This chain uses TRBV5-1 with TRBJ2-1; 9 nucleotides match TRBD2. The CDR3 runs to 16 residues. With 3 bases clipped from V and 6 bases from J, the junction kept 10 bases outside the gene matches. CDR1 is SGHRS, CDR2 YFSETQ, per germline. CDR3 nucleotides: TGCGCCAGCAGCTCTGGCTGGGGGACTAGCAGCAATGAGCAGTTCTTC. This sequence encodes CASSSGWGTSSNEQFF.

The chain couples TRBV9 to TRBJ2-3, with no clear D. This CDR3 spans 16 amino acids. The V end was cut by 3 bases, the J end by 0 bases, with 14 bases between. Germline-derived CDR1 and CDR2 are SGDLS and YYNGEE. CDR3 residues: CASSAGRAPSTDTQYF. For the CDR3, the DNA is TGTGCCAGCAGCGCCGGACGAGCGCCTAGCACAGATACGCAGTATTTT.